This TCR beta chain was observed in a study of T cells after yellow fever vaccination (dated by TCRdb to between 2017 and 2020). Describing the broader study: The SMART-Seq v4 Ultra Low Input RNA kit was used to prepare libraries from fractions with low cell numbers. To follow T-cell clones before and after primary and booster YFV17D yellow fever vaccination, bulk TCR alpha and beta repertoires were sequenced over time. The cohort comprised two healthy male donors, one aged 18 to 29 and one aged 30 to 40 years. Bulk PBMC replicates and cell subsets were isolated from blood drawn at multiple timepoints before and after both primary and secondary immunization. General conclusions and limits of the study: Only two donors were included in the study, so the extent to which the findings can be generalized is limited. Most clones expanded after primary vaccination (96% of CD4 and around nine tenths of CD8) were re-detected after the booster, suggesting that broad memory maintenance occurred. The secondary T-cell response was weaker than the primary response but faster, peaking on day 5 instead of day 15. Computational filtering was required because FACS-sorted repertoires could contain abundant contaminating clonotypes from the bulk population. A small fraction of clonotypes appeared in both the CD4 and CD8 compartments, likely as a result of convergent recombination.

TCR cDNA was synthesized by 5'RACE template switching, which introduced a universal primer site and unique molecular identifiers. Priming for cDNA synthesis came from both the TCR alpha and TCR beta constant segments. Library amplification involved two PCR steps, and the second step added sample barcodes and sequencing adapters. Sequencing of libraries was done on Illumina HiSeq 2500 (2x100 bp) or NovaSeq (2x150 bp). The paper's processing steps were these. Reads were demultiplexed and collapsed into UMI consensus sequences with MIGEC, and V(D)J alignment was performed with MiXCR. Vaccine-responding clonotypes were identified with edgeR using replicate PBMC samples, with FDR below 0.01 and a log2 fold change above 5 up to day 15 being required. Each bulk clonotype was labeled CD4 or CD8 based on which sequenced repertoire, CD4 or CD8, contained the clonotype at higher abundance. The public sequencing data were trimmed at Q25 with fastp and processed into clonotypes with MiXCR by TCRdb, which kept only in-frame beta chains. Under each unique CDR3 protein, matching rows form one entry showing the most common genes and DNA. TCRdb's processing, not the study's, gives the V and J calls here. For this sample the table gives roughly 300,000 distinct CDR3 sequences, of which about 8.3% were detected only once. The ten biggest clones cover 15% to 20% of the sample.

Read against the paper, the sample's treatment or condition label means: live attenuated yellow fever vaccine strain. At each blood-draw timepoint, two biological replicates of bulk PBMCs were obtained. A standard Ficoll-Paque protocol was used to isolate PBMCs from peripheral blood. TriZol was used to extract RNA from bulk PBMCs, CD4 and CD8 fractions, and dextramer-positive and dextramer-negative fractions. The table lists this clonotype with a few counts. It has no known antigen specificity. Base qualities are missing; no much larger clone stands one base away. Counted from cysteine to phenylalanine, this CDR3 has 14 amino acids. Only CDR3 DNA remains: 42 bases, in frame from the first base. V was cut back by 2 bases and J by 0 bases, leaving a gap of 8 bases between them. From the germline V gene (reference sequence), CDR1 is DFQATT and CDR2 is SNEGSKA.

The receptor was isolated from a man aged 18 to 29 who received the YFV17D yellow fever vaccine. The rearrangement joined TRBV20-1 to TRBJ1-3; the D gene lacks a confident call. Specimen: PBMCs, collected approximately 40 days after the first yellow fever vaccination. The bases read TGCAGTGCTAGATGGGGAAACTCTGGAAACACCATATATTTT. Translated, this gives CSARWGNSGNTIYF.